This T cell receptor beta chain derives from a study of cytotoxic CD8 clonotypes in ibrutinib-treated CLL. The method was immunoSEQ multiplex PCR; TCRdb's version includes in-frame clones alone and lacks a portion of them. The repertoire holds some 200,000 clones, with approximately 70% as singletons. The germline V and J ends were trimmed by 1 base and 2 bases, with 6 bases remaining between them. Germline V gene sequence: CDR1 MDHEN, CDR2 SYDVKM. The CDR3 totals 14 residues. Study-wide results and caveats: The public clonotypes identified were infrequent and showed contraction or stability on treatment. Relative to age-matched healthy donors, clonality at baseline was higher, and it tracked circulating CD8+ T-cell counts.

A few counts support this clone. Its antigen is currently unknown. This could be a read error, since a much larger clone is one nucleotide away. The material sequenced was PBMCs, taken after 12 months of ibrutinib treatment. The source of this sequence is a human donor with chronic lymphocytic leukemia. This rearrangement joins TRBV28 to TRBJ1-5; D is ambiguous. CDR3 sequence (DNA): TGTGCCAGCAGTTTATCGAGGGGCAATCAGCCCCAGCATTTT. Amino acids: CASSLSRGNQPQHF.